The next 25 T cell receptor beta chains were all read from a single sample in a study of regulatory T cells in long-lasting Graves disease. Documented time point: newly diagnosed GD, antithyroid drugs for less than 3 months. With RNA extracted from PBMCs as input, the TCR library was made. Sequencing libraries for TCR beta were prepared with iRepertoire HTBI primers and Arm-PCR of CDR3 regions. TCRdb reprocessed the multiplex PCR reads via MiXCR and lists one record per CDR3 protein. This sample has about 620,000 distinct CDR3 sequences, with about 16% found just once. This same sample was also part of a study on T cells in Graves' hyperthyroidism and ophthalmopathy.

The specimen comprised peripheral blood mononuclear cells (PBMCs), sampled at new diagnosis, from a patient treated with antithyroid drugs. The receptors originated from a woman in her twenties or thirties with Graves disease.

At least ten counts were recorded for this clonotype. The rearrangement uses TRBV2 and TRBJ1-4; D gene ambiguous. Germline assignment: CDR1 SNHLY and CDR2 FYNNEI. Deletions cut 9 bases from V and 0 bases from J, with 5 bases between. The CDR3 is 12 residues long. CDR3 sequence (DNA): TGTGCCAGTTTTGCAACTAATGAAAAACTGTTTTTT. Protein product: CASFATNEKLFF.

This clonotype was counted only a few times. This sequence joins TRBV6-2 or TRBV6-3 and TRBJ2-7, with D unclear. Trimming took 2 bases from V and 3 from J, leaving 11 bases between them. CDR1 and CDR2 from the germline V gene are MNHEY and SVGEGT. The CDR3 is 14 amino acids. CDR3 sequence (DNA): TGTGCCAGCAGTTACGGCAGGTGGAGCTACGAGCAGTACTTC. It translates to CASSYGRWSYEQYF.

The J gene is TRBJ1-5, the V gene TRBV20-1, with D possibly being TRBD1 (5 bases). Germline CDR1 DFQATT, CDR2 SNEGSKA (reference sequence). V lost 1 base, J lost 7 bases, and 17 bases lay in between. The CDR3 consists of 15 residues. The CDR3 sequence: CSARAGVTGGQPQHF. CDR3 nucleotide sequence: TGCAGTGCTAGAGCGGGGGTAACGGGGGGACAGCCCCAGCATTTT.

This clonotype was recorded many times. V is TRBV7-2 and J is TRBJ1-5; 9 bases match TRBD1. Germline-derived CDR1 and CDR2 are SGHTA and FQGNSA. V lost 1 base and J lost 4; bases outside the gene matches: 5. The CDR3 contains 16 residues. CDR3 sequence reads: CASSLVGGTGNQPQHF. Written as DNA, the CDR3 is TGTGCCAGCAGCTTAGTAGGCGGGACAGGGAATCAGCCCCAGCATTTT.

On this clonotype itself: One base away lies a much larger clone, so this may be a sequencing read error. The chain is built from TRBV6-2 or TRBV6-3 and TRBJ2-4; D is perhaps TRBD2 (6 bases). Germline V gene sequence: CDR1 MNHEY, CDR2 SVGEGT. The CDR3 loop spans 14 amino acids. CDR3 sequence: CASSSGGIKNTQYF. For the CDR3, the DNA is TGTGCCAGCAGCTCCGGCGGGATAAAAAACACTCAGTACTTC.

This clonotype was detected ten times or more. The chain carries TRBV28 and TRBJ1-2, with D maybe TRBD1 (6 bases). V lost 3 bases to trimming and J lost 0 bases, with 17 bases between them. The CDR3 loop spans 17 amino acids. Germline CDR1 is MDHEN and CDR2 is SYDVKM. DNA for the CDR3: TGTGCCAGCAGTTTTTCGGATTTGGGACATACTAACTATGGCTACACCTTC. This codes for CASSFSDLGHTNYGYTF.

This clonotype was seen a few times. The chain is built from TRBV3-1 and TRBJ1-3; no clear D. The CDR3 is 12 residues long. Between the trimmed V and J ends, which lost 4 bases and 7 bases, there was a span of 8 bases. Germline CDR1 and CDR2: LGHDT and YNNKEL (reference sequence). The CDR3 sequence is CASSRQSNTIYF. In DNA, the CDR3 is TGTGCCAGCAGCCGTCAAAGCAACACCATATATTTT.

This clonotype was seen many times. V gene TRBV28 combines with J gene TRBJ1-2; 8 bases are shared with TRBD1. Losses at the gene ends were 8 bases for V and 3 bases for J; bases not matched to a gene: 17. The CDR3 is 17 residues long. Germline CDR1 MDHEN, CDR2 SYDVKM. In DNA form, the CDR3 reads TGTGCCAGCGGGTTTCTGGGGGGGATACAGGGGGACTATGGCTACACCTTC. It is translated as CASGFLGGIQGDYGYTF.

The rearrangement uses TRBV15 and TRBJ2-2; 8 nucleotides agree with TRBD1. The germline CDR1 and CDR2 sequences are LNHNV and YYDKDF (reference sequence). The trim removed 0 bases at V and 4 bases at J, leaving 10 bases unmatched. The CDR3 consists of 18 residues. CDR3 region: CATSRDLPRGLGTGELFF. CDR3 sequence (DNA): TGTGCCACCAGCAGAGATCTTCCCAGGGGGCTTGGCACCGGGGAGCTGTTTTTT.

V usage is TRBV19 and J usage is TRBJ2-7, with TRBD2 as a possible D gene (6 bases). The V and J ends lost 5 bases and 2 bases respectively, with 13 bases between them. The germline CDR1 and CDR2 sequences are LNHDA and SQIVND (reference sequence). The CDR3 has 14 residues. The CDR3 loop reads CASSGGHNPYEQYF. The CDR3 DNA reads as TGTGCCAGTAGTGGAGGGCACAATCCCTACGAGCAGTACTTC. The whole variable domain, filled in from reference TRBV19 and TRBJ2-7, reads DGGITQSPKYLFRKEGQNVTLSCEQNLNHDAMYWYRQDPGQGLRLIYYSQIVNDFQKGDIAEGYSVSREKKESFPLTVTSAQKNPTAFYLCASSGGHNPYEQYFGPGTRLTVT.

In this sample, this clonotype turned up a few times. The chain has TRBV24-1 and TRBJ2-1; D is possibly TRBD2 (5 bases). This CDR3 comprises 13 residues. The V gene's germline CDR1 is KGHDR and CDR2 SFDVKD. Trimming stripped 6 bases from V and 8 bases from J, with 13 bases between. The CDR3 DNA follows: TGTGCCACCAGTTCCAGCGGATGGGATGAGCAGTTCTTC. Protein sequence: CATSSSGWDEQFF.

CDR3 sequence (DNA): TGCGCCAGCAGCGGGGATCTGGCGTTCTACACCTTC. It encodes CASSGDLAFYTF. The rearrangement joins TRBV4-1 to TRBJ1-2; D remains ambiguous. V lost 5 bases and J 10 bases, leaving 14 bases between the germline ends. The CDR3 length is 12 residues. Germline V lookup: CDR1 MGHRA, CDR2 YSYEKL.

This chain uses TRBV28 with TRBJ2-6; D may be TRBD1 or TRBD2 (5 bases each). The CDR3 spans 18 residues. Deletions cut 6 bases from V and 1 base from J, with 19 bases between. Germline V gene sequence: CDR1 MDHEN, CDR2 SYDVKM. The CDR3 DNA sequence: TGTGCCAGCAGCTCACCGGGACCGCGAACGTCTGGGGCCAACGTCCTGACTTTC. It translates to CASSSPGPRTSGANVLTF.

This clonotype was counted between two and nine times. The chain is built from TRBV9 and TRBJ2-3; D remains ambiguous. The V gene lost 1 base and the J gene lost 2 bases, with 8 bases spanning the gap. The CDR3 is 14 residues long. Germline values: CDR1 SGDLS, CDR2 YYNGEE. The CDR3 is CASSVYDTTDTQYF. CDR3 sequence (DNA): TGTGCCAGCAGCGTATATGACACCACAGATACGCAGTATTTT.

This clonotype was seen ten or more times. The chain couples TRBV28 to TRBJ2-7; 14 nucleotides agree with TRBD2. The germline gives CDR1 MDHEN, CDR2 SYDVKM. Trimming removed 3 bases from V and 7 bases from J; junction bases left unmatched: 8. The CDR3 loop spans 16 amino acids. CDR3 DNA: TGTGCCAGCAGTTTGCCGACTAGCGGGAGGGCTAGTGAGCAGTACTTC. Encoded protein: CASSLPTSGRASEQYF.

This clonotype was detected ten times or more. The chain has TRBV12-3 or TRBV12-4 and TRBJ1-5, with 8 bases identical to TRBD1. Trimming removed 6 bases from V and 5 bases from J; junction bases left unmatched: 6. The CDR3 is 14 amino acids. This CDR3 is CASSRQGRDQPQHF. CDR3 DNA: TGTGCCAGCAGCAGACAGGGGCGCGATCAGCCCCAGCATTTT.

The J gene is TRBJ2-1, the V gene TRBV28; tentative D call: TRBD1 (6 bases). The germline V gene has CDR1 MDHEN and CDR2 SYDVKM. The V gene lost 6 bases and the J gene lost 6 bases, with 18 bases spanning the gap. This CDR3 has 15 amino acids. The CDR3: CASREQGFYSNEQFF. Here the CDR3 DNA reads TGTGCCAGCAGGGAGCAGGGGTTTTATTCCAATGAGCAGTTCTTC.

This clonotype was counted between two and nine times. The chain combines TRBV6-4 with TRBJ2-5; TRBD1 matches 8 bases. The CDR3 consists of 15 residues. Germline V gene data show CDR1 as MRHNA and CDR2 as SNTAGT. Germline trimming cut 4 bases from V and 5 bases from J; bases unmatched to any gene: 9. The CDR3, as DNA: TGTGCCAGCAGTGCCCAGGGGGCCCCAGGCGAGACCCAGTACTTC. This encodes CASSAQGAPGETQYF.

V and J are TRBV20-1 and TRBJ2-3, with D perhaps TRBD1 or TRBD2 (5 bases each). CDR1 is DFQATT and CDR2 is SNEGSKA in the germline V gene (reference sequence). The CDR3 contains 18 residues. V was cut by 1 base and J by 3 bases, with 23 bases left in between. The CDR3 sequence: CSARGQGVAKLGTDTQYF. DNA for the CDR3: TGCAGTGCTAGAGGCCAGGGCGTAGCGAAACTCGGGACAGATACGCAGTATTTT.

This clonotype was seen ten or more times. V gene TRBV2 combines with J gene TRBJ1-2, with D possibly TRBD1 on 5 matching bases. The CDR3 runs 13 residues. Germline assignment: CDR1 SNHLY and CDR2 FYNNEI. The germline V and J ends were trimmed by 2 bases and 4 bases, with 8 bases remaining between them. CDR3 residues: CASSEMDIYGYTF. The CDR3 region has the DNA TGTGCCAGCAGTGAAATGGACATCTATGGCTACACCTTC.

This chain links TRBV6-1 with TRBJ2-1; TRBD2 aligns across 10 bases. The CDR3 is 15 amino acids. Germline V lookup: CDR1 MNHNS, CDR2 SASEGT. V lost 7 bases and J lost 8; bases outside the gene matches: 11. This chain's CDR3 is CASTEREGLSYEQFF. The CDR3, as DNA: TGTGCCAGCACCGAGCGGGAGGGCCTGTCTTATGAGCAGTTCTTC.

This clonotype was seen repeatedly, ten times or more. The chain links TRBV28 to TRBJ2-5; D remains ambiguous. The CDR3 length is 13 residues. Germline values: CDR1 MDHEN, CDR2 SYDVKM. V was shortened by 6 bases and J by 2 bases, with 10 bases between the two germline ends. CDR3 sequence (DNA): TGTGCCAGCAGACGGCTAAAACAAGAGACCCAGTACTTC. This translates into CASRRLKQETQYF.

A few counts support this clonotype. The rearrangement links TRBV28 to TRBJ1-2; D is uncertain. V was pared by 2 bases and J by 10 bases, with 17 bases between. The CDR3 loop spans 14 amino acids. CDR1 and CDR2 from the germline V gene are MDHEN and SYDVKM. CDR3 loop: CASSLPNTAIYYTF. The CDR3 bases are TGTGCCAGCAGTTTACCCAATACGGCTATATACTACACCTTC.

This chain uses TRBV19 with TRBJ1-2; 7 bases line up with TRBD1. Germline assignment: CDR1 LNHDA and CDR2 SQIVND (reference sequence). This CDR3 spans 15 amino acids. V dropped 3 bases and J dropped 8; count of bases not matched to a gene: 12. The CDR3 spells CASSISLGQDGGYTF. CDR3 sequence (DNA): TGTGCCAGTAGTATTTCTCTCGGACAGGATGGGGGCTACACCTTC.

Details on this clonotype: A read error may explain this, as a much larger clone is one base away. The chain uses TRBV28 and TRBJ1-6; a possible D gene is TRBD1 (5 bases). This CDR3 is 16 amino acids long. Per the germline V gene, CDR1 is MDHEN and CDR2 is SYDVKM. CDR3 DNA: TGTGCCAGCAGTTTGCGACAGCAGCCCTATAATTTACCCCTCCACTTT. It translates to CASSLRQQPYNLPLHF.